The 5 T cell receptor beta chains in this list originate from one sample, sequenced in a study of T-cell reconstitution after alpha-beta-depleted transplantation in children. Preparing the TCRbeta library involved the use of unique molecular identifiers. TCRdb re-analysed the PCR reads in MiXCR, keeping a single row per CDR3 protein. Here the sample spans more than 400,000 distinct CDR3 sequences, approximately 10% being singletons. Sequencing was performed on PBMCs, mostly from graft donor cells, taken 180 days after TCRalphabeta/CD19-depleted stem cell transplant. The receptors were sampled from a female patient aged 2-15 years who had a stem cell transplant for aplastic anemia, so the T cells may come from the graft donor.

This clonotype has just a few counts. The J gene is TRBJ2-2, the V gene TRBV5-4; TRBD2 agrees at 8 bases. V shed 1 base and J 4 bases; nucleotides not matched to a gene: 9. This CDR3 contains 17 residues. Germline CDR1 is SGHNT and CDR2 is YYREEE (reference sequence). The CDR3 DNA reads as TGTGCCAGCAGCTTGCTCACCCTAGCGGGTATCACCGGGGAGCTGTTTTTT. Its protein is CASSLLTLAGITGELFF.

Ten or more counts support this clonotype. J is TRBJ2-3 and V is TRBV29-1; D unresolved. The V end lost 7 bases, the J end lost 1 base, and 9 bases lay between the germline ends. The germline gives CDR1 SQVTM, CDR2 ANQGSEA. The CDR3 runs 12 residues. The CDR3 nucleotides are TGCAGCGGTGTGGTTGGCACAGATACGCAGTATTTT. Protein product: CSGVVGTDTQYF.

The chain has TRBV7-3 and TRBJ2-3; TRBD2 is a possible D gene (6 bases). This CDR3 spans 14 amino acids. Trimming stripped 4 bases from V and 4 bases from J, with 12 bases between. Germline V gene lookup returns CDR1 SGHTA and CDR2 FQGTGA. DNA of the CDR3: TGTGCCAGCAGCTCTCCGGGACTTTCAGATACGCAGTATTTT. Encoded protein: CASSSPGLSDTQYF.

The chain couples TRBV6-2 or TRBV6-3 to TRBJ2-7; a weak D match, TRBD2 (5 bases). V was pared by 10 bases and J by 4 bases, with 17 bases between. The CDR3 covers 13 residues. Germline CDR1 and CDR2: MNHEY and SVGEGT. The CDR3 sequence: CANISQGGYEQYF. CDR3 coding DNA: TGTGCCAACATTTCTCAAGGAGGTTACGAGCAGTACTTC.

At least ten counts were recorded for this clonotype. The chain uses TRBV28 and TRBJ2-7, with 14 bases aligning to TRBD2. Germline CDR1 MDHEN, CDR2 SYDVKM. The V and J ends lost 4 bases and 4 bases, in that order; junction bases with no gene match: 9. The CDR3 runs to 17 residues. The CDR3 DNA follows: TGTGCCAGCAGTTCCCTTGGGACTAGCGGGAGTACGTACGAGCAGTACGTC. As protein: CASSSLGTSGSTYEQYV.